This T cell receptor (beta chain) came from a study of T cell changes during pregnancy in multiple sclerosis. The CDR3 length is 14 residues. CDR1 and CDR2 from the germline V gene are SGHDT and YYEEEE. Germline trimming cut 2 bases from V and 5 bases from J; bases unmatched to any gene: 6. The data were produced by immunoSEQ multiplex PCR, yet TCRdb's version contains in-frame clones alone and is incomplete. The profile shows tens of thousands of clones, about nine tenths of them singletons. V usage is TRBV5-6 and J usage is TRBJ2-7; 8 nucleotides agree with TRBD1. The sequence was collected from a female donor with multiple sclerosis, enrolled in a pregnancy study. Sequenced material: CD8+ T cells from peripheral blood mononuclear cells, taken in the first trimester of pregnancy. The CDR3 nucleotides are TGTGCCAGCAGCTTTAGGACAGGGTTTAACGAGCAGTACTTC. This translates into CASSFRTGFNEQYF.